The 5 T cell receptor beta chains given below trace back to one sample, sequenced in a study of T cell responses to AZD1222 COVID-19 vaccine. TCRdb keeps only in-frame clones here, not all; method: immunoSEQ multiplex PCR. Here the sample spans over 130,000 clones, 88% being singletons. The sequencing used peripheral blood, collected 28 days after the second AZD1222 dose. These TCRs come from an adult who received the AZD1222 COVID-19 vaccine.

The chain carries TRBV9 and TRBJ1-6; no definite D call. Germline values: CDR1 SGDLS, CDR2 YYNGEE. Trimming shortened V by 3 bases and J by 8 bases, and 15 bases separated the two germline ends. This CDR3 has 15 residues. The CDR3 DNA sequence: TGTGCCAGCAGCGCAACGACCCGCGATGATTCACCCCTCCACTTT. The encoded protein is CASSATTRDDSPLHF.

This CDR3 reads CASSFGGSGGGTDTQYF. The CDR3 DNA reads TGTGCCAGCAGTTTCGGCGGGAGTGGGGGGGGCACAGATACGCAGTATTTT. The rearrangement links TRBV27 to TRBJ2-3; TRBD2 aligns across 7 bases. Trimming took 3 bases from V and 1 from J; bases not matched to a gene: 10. This CDR3 is built from 17 residues. Germline V gene sequence: CDR1 MNHEY, CDR2 SMNVEV (reference sequence).

Here the CDR3 reads CASSWGGEQPQHF. The DNA for the CDR3 is TGTGCCAGCAGTTGGGGGGGGGAACAGCCCCAGCATTTT. The rearrangement uses TRBV28 and TRBJ1-5, with D maybe TRBD1 (5 bases). Deletions cut 4 bases from V and 7 bases from J, with 11 bases between. This CDR3 has 13 amino acids. Germline V gene lookup returns CDR1 MDHEN and CDR2 SYDVKM.

The chain uses TRBV6-4 and TRBJ2-1; tentatively, D is TRBD2 (5 bases). CDR1 and CDR2 from the germline V gene are MRHNA and SNTAGT. This CDR3 comprises 15 residues. Trimming took 3 bases from V and 5 from J, leaving 14 bases between them. For the CDR3, the DNA is TGTGCCAGCAGTGATCAGTGGCTAGCTAACAATGAGCAGTTCTTC. This codes for CASSDQWLANNEQFF.

The chain has TRBV2 and TRBJ1-6, with a weak D call TRBD1 (6 bases). Germline V gene sequence: CDR1 SNHLY, CDR2 FYNNEI. Between the trimmed V and J ends, which lost 6 bases and 2 bases, there was a span of 14 bases. The CDR3 covers 16 residues. Here the CDR3 DNA reads TGTGCCAGCAGAACAGGGAAGGCCACCTATAATTCACCCCTCCACTTT. Amino acids: CASRTGKATYNSPLHF.